This T cell receptor beta chain was captured in a study of blood T cell repertoires in COVID-19. Clones were read by immunoSEQ multiplex PCR, and TCRdb kept only the in-frame ones, dropping some. The data contain some 320,000 clones, approximately 91% of them singletons. V lost 4 bases and J lost 2, with 15 bases in between. The CDR3 spans 14 residues. Germline CDR1 SQVTM, CDR2 ANQGSEA. The V call is TRBV29-1, the J call TRBJ2-7; D is undetermined. The origin of this receptor is a man aged 60-69 years who had recovered from COVID-19. The source material was PBMCs or T cells enriched from blood (not recorded which). The CDR3 is CSVGLGVETYEQYF. CDR3 bases: TGCAGCGTTGGACTTGGAGTGGAGACCTACGAGCAGTACTTC.